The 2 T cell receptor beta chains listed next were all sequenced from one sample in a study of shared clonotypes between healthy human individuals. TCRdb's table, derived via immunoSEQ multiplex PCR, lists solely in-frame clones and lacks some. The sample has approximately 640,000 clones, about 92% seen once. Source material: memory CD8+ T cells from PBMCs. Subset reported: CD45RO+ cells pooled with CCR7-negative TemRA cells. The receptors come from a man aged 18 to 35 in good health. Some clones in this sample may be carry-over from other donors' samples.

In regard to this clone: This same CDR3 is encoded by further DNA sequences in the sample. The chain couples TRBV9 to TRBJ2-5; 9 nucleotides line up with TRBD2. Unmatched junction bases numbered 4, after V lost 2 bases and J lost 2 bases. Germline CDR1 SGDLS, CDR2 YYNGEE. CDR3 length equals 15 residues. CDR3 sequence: CASSVASGIQETQYF. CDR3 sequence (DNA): TGTGCCAGCAGCGTTGCTAGCGGGATACAAGAGACCCAGTACTTC. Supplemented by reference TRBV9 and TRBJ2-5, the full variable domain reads DSGVTQTPKHLITATGQRVTLRCSPRSGDLSVYWYQQSLDQGLQFLIQYYNGEERAKGNILERFSAQQFPDLHSELNLSSLELGDSALYFCASSVASGIQETQYFGPGTRLLVL.

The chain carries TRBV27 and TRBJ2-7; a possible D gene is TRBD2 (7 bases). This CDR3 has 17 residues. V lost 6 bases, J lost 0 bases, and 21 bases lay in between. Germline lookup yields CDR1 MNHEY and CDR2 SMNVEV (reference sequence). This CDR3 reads CASSLKGGLAASYEQYF. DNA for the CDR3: TGTGCCAGCAGCCTAAAGGGGGGCCTAGCGGCCTCCTACGAGCAGTACTTC.